This entry features one TCR beta chain sequence. What it binds is not known. The junction departs from germline at one end; a sequencing error may be responsible. The data were obtained in a study of molecular identifiers for immune sequencing clone quantification. Overall study context: Five aliquots were made in replicates from the RNA of 20,000 or 100,000 naive CD8 cells, and four were sequenced.

Study results and caveats: Clones above 20 RNA copies contained over 98% of effector molecules and under 1% of naive molecules. A single cell's spiked Jurkat TCR RNA was reportedly detectable among approximately 930,000 naive cells.

The CDR3 consists of 13 residues. The V gene's germline CDR1 is MDHEN and CDR2 SYDVKM. Preparation methods for the bulk TCR libraries were those previously described, with listed TCR primers. TCRdb ran MiXCR on the PCR reads and lists one entry per CDR3 protein. The table records a few hundred thousand distinct CDR3 sequences, 25% of them present only once. The J gene is TRBJ2-7, the V gene TRBV28; D is unresolved. The clonotype originates from a human donor in good health. Some libraries in this study had Jurkat cell RNA spiked in. Sequenced input: naive CD8+ T cells from blood, with Jurkat cell RNA spiked in. Subset of the sample: FACS-sorted CD8+CD4-CCR7+CD45RA+ naive T cells. The CDR3 reads CASSLSSSHEQYF. CDR3 sequence (DNA): TGTGCCAGCAGTTTAAGTAGCTCCCACGAGCAGTACTTC.